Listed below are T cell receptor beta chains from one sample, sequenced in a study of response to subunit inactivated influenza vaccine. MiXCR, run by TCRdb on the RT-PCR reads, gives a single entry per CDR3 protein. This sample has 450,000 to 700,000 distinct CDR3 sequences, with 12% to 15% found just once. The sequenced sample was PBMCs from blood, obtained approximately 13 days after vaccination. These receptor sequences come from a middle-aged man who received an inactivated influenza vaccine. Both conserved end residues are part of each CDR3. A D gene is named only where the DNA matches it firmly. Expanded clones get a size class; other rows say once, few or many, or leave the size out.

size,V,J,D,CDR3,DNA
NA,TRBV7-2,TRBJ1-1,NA,CASSSDAYTEAFF,TGTGCCAGCAGTTCGGATGCGTACACTGAAGCTTTCTTT
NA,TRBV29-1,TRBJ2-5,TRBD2,CSVPGLAGVLETQYF,TGCAGCGTACCGGGACTAGCGGGAGTCCTAGAGACCCAGTACTTC
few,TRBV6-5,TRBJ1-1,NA,CASTSGAQAFF,TGTGCCAGCACCTCGGGGGCGCAAGCTTTCTTT
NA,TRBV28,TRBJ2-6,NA,CASSFQPSGANVLTF,TGTGCCAGCAGTTTTCAGCCCTCTGGGGCCAACGTCCTGACTTTC
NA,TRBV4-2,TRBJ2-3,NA,CASSQGGDTDTQYF,TGTGCCAGCAGCCAAGGAGGGGACACAGATACGCAGTATTTT
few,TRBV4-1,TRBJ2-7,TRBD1,CASSHPGGIYEQYF,TGCGCCAGCAGCCACCCAGGGGGAATCTACGAGCAGTACTTC
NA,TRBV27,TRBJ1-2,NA,CASSWTAKDYGYTF,TGTGCCAGCAGTTGGACAGCTAAGGACTATGGCTACACCTTC
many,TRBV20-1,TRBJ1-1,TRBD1,CSAKQGAVNTEAFF,TGCAGTGCTAAACAGGGGGCGGTCAACACTGAAGCTTTCTTT
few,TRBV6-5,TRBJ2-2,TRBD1,CASSLQGAVTGELFF,TGTGCCAGCAGTTTACAGGGGGCGGTCACCGGGGAGCTGTTTTTT
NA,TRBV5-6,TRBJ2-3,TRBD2,CASSPTGGGFTDTQYF,TGTGCCAGCAGCCCCACGGGGGGGGGCTTCACAGATACGCAGTATTTT
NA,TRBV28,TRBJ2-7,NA,CASSLFQVEQYF,TGTGCCAGCAGTTTATTCCAAGTTGAGCAGTACTTC
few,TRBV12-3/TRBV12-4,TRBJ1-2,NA,CASSLHRVGYTF,TGTGCCAGCAGTTTACACAGGGTTGGCTACACCTTC
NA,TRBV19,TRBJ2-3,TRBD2,CASRVTSGGTSTDTQYF,TGTGCCAGTAGGGTGACTAGCGGGGGGACTAGCACAGATACGCAGTATTTT
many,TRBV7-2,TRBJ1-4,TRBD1,CASSLGQGGEKLFF,TGTGCCAGCAGCCTCGGACAGGGCGGGGAAAAACTGTTTTTT
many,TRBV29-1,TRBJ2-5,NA,CSVAWRDRETQYF,TGCAGCGTGGCCTGGCGGGACCGAGAGACCCAGTACTTC
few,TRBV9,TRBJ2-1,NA,CASSVRAQWNEQFF,TGTGCCAGCAGCGTAAGAGCTCAGTGGAATGAGCAGTTCTTC
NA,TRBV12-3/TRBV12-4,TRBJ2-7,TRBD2,CASRGLAGLSYEQYF,TGTGCCAGCAGAGGACTAGCGGGACTCTCCTACGAGCAGTACTTC
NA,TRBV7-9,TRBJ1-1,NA,CASSLSGRENTEAFF,TGTGCCAGCAGCTTATCCGGCAGGGAGAACACTGAAGCTTTCTTT
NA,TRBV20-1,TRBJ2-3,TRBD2,CSARIGRGVTDTQYF,TGCAGTGCTAGGATCGGCCGGGGGGTTACAGATACGCAGTATTTT
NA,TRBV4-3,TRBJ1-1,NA,CASSQETGTEAFF,TGCGCCAGCAGCCAAGAAACAGGAACTGAAGCTTTCTTT
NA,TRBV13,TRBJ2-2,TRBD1,CASSSAGQGWAWTGELFF,TGTGCCAGCAGCTCGGCTGGACAGGGTTGGGCATGGACCGGGGAGCTGTTTTTT
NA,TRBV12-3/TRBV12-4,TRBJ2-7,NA,CASRQDGSYEQYF,TGTGCCAGCAGACAGGACGGATCCTACGAGCAGTACTTC
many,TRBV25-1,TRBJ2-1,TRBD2,CASSPLAGVYNEQFF,TGTGCCAGCAGCCCACTAGCGGGAGTATACAATGAGCAGTTCTTC
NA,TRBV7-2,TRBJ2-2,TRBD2,CASSREGHGELFF,TGTGCCAGCAGCAGGGAGGGGCACGGGGAGCTGTTTTTT
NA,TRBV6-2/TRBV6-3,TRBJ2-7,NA,CASTRGGFSYEQYF,TGTGCCAGCACCAGGGGAGGGTTCTCCTACGAGCAGTACTTC
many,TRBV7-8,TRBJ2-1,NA,CASSFGLSSYNEQFF,TGTGCCAGCAGCTTTGGACTCAGCTCCTACAATGAGCAGTTCTTC
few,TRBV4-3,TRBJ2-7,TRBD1,CASSQTDRGHEQYF,TGCGCCAGCAGCCAAACCGACAGGGGCCACGAGCAGTACTTC
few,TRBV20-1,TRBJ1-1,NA,CSARDRYRVSEAFF,TGCAGTGCTAGAGATAGGTACAGGGTATCTGAAGCTTTCTTT
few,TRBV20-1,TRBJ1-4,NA,CSAPRQGDPEKLFF,TGCAGTGCCCCGCGGCAGGGAGATCCAGAAAAACTGTTTTTT
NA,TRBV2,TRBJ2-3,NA,CASTDVTSTDTQYF,TGTGCCAGCACCGATGTAACTAGCACAGATACGCAGTATTTT
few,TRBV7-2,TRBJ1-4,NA,CASSRDRSVGKLFF,TGTGCCAGCAGTCGCGACAGAAGTGTCGGAAAACTGTTTTTT